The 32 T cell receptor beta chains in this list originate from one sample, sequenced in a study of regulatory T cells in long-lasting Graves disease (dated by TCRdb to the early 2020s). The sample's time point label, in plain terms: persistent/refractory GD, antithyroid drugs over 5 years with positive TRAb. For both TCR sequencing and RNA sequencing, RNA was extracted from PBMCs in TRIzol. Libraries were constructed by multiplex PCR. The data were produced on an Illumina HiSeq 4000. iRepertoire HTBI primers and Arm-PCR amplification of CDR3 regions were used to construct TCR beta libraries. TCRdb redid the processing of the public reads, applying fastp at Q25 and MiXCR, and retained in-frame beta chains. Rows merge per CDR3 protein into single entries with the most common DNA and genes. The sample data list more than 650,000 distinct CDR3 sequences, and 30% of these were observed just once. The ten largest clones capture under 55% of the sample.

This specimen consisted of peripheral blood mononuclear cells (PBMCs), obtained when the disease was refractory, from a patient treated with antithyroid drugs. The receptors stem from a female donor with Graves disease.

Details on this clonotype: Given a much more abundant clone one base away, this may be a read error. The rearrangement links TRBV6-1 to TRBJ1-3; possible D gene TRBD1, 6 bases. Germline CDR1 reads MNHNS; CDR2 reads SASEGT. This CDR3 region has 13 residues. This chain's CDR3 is CASRDSSGSTIYF. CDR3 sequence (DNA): TGTGCCAGCAGGGACAGCTCTGGAAGCACCATATATTTT.

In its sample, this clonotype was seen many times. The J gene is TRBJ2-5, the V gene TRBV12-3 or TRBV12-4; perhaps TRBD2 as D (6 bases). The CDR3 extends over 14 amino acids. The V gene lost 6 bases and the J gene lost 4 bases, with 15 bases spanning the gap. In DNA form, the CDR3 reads TGTGCCAGCAGCTTGGAGGGATCACGAGAGACCCAGTACTTC. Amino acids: CASSLEGSRETQYF.

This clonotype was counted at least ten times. The chain's CDR3 is CASTQDRGLTYGYTF. Here the CDR3 DNA reads TGTGCCAGCACCCAGGACAGGGGCTTAACTTATGGCTACACCTTC. The chain links TRBV12-3 or TRBV12-4 to TRBJ1-2, with 9 nucleotides matching TRBD1. The V gene end was trimmed by 7 bases and the J gene end by 5 bases; junction bases not matched to a gene: 11. This CDR3 is 15 amino acids long.

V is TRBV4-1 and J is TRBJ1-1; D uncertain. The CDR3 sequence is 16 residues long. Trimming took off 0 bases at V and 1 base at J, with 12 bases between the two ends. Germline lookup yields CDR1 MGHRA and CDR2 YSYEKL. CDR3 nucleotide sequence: TGCGCCAGCAGCCAAGACCCGGGCAGGAGGAACACTGAAGCTTTCTTT. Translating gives CASSQDPGRRNTEAFF.

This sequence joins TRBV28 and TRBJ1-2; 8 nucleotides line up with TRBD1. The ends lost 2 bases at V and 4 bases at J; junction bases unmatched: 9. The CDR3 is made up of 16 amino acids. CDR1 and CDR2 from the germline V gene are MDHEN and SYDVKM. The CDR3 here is CASSLQNQGAFYGYTF. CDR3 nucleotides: TGTGCCAGCAGTTTACAAAATCAGGGGGCTTTCTATGGCTACACCTTC.

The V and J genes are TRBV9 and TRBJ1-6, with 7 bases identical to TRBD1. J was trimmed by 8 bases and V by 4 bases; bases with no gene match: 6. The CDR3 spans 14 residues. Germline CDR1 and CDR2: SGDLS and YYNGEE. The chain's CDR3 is CASSPRQGYSPLHF. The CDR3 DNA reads TGTGCCAGCAGCCCCCGACAGGGTTATTCACCCCTCCACTTT.

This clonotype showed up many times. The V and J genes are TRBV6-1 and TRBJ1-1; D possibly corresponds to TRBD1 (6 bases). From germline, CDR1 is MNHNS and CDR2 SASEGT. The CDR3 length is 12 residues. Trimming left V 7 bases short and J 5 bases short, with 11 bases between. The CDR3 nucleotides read TGTGCCAGCAACGAGGGGGTGACTGAAGCTTTCTTT. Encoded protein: CASNEGVTEAFF.

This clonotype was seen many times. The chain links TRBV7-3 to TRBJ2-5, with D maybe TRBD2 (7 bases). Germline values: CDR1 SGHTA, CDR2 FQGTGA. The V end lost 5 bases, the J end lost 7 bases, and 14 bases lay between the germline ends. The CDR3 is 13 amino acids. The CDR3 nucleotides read TGTGCCAGCAGCCCTAGCGGAGGGGGGACCCAGTACTTC. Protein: CASSPSGGGTQYF.

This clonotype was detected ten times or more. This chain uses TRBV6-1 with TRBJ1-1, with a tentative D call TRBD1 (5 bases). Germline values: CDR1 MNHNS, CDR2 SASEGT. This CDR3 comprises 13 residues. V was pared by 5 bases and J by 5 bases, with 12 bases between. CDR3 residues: CASSPWGGTEAFF. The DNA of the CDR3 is TGTGCCAGCAGTCCCTGGGGGGGAACTGAAGCTTTCTTT.

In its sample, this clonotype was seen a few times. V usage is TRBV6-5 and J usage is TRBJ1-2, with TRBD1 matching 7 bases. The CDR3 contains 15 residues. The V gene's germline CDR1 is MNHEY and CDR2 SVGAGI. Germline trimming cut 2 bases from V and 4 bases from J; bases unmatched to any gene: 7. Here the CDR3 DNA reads TGTGCCAGCAGTTACACCCTTGGGACAGCCTATGGCTACACCTTC. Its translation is CASSYTLGTAYGYTF.

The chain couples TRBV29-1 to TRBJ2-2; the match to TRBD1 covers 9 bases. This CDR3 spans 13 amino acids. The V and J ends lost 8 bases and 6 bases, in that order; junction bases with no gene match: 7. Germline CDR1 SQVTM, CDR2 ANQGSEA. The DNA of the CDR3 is TGCAGCCGGGACAGGGAAAGGTCCGGGGAGCTGTTTTTT. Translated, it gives CSRDRERSGELFF.

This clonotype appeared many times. For the CDR3, the DNA is TGTGCCAGCACCGTGGGCCTCCAACGGGACACTGAAGCTTTCTTT. Encoded protein: CASTVGLQRDTEAFF. V is TRBV2 and J is TRBJ1-1; D ambiguous. Trimming took 7 bases from V and 3 from J, leaving 18 bases between them. The CDR3 is made up of 15 amino acids. Germline-derived CDR1 and CDR2 are SNHLY and FYNNEI.

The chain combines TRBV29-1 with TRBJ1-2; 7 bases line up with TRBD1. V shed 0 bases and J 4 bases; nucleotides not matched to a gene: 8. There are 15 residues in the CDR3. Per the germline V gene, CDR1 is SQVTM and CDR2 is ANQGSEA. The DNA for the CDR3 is TGCAGCGTTGAAGAAGTACAGGGGAGAGGCTATGGCTACACCTTC. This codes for CSVEEVQGRGYGYTF.

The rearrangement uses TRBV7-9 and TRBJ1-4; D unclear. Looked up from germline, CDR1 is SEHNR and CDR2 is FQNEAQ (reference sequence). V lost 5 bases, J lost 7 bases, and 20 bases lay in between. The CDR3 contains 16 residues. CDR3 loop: CASSRLRQTRGEKLFF. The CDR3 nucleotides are TGTGCCAGCAGCAGACTGCGACAAACGCGCGGTGAAAAACTGTTTTTT.

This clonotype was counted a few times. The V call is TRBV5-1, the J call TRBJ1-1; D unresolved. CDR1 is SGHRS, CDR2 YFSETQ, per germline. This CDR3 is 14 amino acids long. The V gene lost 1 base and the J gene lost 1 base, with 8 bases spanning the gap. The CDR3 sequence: CASSLIYWNTEAFF. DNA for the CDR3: TGCGCCAGCAGCTTGATATACTGGAACACTGAAGCTTTCTTT.

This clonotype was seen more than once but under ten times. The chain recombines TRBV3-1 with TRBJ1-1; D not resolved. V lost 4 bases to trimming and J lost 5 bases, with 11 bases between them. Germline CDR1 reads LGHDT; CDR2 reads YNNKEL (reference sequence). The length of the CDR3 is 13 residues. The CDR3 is CASSLEMRTEAFF. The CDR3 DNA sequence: TGTGCCAGCAGCCTAGAAATGAGAACTGAAGCTTTCTTT.

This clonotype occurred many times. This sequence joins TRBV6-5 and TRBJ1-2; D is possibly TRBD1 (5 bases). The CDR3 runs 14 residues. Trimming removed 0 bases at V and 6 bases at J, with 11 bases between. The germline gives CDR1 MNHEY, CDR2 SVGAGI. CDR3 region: CASSYSSWGDGYTF. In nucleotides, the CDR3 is TGTGCCAGCAGTTACTCGAGTTGGGGGGATGGCTACACCTTC.

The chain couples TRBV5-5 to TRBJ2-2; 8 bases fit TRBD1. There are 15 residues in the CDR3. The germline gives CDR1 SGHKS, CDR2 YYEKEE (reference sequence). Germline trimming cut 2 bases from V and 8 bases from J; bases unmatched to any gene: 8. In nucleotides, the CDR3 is TGTGCCAGCAGCTTAGAGGACAGGGTGGCAGGGGAGCTGTTTTTT. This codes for CASSLEDRVAGELFF.

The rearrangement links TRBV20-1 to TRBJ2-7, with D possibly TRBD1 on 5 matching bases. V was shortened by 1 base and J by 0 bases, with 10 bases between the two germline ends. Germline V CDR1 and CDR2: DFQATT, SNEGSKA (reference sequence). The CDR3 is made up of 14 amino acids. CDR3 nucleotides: TGCAGTGCTAGAGGGGCAGGGTACTCCTACGAGCAGTACTTC. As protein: CSARGAGYSYEQYF.

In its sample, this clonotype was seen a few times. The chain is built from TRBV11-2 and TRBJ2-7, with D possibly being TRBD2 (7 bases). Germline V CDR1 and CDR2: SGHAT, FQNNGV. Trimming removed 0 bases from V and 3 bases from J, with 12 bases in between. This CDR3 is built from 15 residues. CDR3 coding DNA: TGTGCCAGCAGCTTAGAAGCGGGACAAAACTACGAGCAGTACTTC. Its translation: CASSLEAGQNYEQYF.

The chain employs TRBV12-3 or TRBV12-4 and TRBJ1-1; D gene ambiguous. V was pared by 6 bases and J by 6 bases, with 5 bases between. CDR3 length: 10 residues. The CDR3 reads CASRTSEAFF. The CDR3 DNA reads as TGTGCCAGCAGAACCTCTGAAGCTTTCTTT.

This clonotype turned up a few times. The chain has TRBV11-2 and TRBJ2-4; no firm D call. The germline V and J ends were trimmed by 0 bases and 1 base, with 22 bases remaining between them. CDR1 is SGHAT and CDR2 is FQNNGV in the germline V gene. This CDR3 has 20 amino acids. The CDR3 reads CASSLEGSPPQELAKNIQYF. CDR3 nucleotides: TGTGCCAGCAGCTTAGAGGGTAGCCCCCCTCAGGAATTGGCCAAAAACATTCAGTACTTC.

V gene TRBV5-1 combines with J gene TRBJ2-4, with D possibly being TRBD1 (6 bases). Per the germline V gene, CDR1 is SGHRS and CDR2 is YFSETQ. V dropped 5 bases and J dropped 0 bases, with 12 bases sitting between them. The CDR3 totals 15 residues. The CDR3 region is CASSLQGLAKNIQYF. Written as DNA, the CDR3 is TGCGCCAGCAGTCTGCAGGGGTTAGCCAAAAACATTCAGTACTTC.

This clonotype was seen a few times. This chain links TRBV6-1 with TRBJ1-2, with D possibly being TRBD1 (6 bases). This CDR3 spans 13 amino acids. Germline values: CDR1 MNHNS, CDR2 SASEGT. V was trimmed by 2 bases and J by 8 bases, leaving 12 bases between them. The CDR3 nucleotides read TGTGCCAGCAGTGAACAGGGGAATAGCGGCTACACCTTC. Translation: CASSEQGNSGYTF.

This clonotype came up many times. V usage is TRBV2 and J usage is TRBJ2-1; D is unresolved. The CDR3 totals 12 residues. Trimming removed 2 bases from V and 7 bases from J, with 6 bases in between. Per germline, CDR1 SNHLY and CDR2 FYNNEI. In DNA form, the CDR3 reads TGTGCCAGCAGTGAAATGGGGAATGAGCAGTTCTTC. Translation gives CASSEMGNEQFF.

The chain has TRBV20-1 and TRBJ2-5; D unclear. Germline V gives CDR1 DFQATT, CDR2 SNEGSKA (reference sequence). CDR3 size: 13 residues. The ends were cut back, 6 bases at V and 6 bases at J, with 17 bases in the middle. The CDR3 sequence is CSANPRQRKTQYF. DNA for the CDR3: TGCAGTGCCAACCCTAGGCAGCGAAAGACCCAGTACTTC.

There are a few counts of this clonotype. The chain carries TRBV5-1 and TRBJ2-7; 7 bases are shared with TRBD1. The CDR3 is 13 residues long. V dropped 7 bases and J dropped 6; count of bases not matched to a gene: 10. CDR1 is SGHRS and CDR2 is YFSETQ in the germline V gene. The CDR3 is CASGEGAYGEQYF. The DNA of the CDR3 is TGCGCCAGCGGCGAGGGGGCATATGGCGAGCAGTACTTC.

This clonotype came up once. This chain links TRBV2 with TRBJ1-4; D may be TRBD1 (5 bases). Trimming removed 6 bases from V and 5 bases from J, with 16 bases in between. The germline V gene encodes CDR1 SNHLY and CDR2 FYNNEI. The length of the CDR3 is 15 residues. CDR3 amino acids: CASSETVNPNEKLFF. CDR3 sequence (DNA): TGTGCCAGCAGCGAGACAGTGAACCCAAATGAAAAACTGTTTTTT.

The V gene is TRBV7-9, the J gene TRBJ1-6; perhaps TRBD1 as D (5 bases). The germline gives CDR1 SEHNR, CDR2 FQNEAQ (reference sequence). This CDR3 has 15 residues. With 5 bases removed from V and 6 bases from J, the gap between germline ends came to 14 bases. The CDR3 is CASSPQGAGNSPLHF. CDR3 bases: TGTGCCAGCAGCCCCCAGGGTGCGGGTAATTCACCCCTCCACTTT.

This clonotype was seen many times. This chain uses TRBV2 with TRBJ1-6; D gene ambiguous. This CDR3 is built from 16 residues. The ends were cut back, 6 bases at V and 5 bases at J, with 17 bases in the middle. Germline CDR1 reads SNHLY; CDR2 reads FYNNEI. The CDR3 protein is CASREGVRRHNSPLHF. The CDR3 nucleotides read TGTGCCAGCAGGGAGGGTGTCAGGCGTCATAATTCACCCCTCCACTTT.

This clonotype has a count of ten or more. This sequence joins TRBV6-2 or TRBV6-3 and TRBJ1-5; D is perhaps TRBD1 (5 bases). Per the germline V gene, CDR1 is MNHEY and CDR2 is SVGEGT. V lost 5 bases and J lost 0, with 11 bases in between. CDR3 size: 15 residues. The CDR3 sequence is CASSESGGSNQPQHF. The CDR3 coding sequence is TGTGCCAGCAGTGAATCGGGGGGTAGCAATCAGCCCCAGCATTTT.

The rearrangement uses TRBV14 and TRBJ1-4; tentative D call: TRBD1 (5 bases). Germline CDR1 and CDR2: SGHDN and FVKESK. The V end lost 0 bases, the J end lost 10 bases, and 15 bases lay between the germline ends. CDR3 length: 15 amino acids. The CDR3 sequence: CASSQDQGGIGKLFF. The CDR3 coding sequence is TGTGCCAGCAGCCAAGATCAGGGAGGAATCGGAAAACTGTTTTTT.